The 7 T cell receptor beta chains listed next were all sequenced from one sample in a study of human T cells and chemical hapten exposure. The time point: pre-sensitization, week 0. Treatment described: therapeutic diphenylcyclopropenone sensitization with weekly scalp DPC. Via MiXCR, TCRdb re-called the RACE reads, giving one row per CDR3 protein. The data show around 380,000 distinct CDR3 sequences, about 5.4% seen once. This material consisted of whole blood, taken in connection with sensitization to the hapten diphenylcyclopropenone (DPC). The receptors derive from a woman aged 18-30 years with alopecia areata. Some clones in this sample may be carry-over from other donors' samples.

This CDR3 reads CASSESGSQQETQYF. CDR3 in DNA: TGTGCCAGCAGTGAATCTGGCAGCCAACAAGAGACCCAGTACTTC. The rearrangement links TRBV25-1 to TRBJ2-5; D unclear. Germline-derived CDR1 and CDR2 are MGHDK and SYGVNS. V dropped 1 base and J dropped 2 bases, with 11 bases sitting between them. The CDR3 totals 15 residues.

This chain joins TRBV6-5 and TRBJ1-2, with 11 bases lining up with TRBD1. The J segment lost 5 bases and the V segment lost 5 bases, leaving 4 bases of the junction unmatched. The CDR3 sequence is 14 residues long. CDR1 is MNHEY and CDR2 is SVGAGI in the germline V gene. CDR3: CASSRTGGEYGYTF. In DNA form, the CDR3 reads TGTGCCAGCAGTCGGACAGGGGGCGAATATGGCTACACCTTC.

This clonotype was detected ten times or more. The chain's CDR3 is CASSRERREQFF. Here the CDR3 DNA reads TGTGCCAGCTCAAGGGAGCGGAGGGAGCAGTTCTTC. The chain joins TRBV13 to TRBJ2-1; D possibly corresponds to TRBD2 (5 bases). This CDR3 has 12 residues. Germline loops: CDR1 PRHDT, CDR2 FYEKMQ (reference sequence). V lost 8 bases and J 10 bases, leaving 15 bases between the germline ends.

V gene TRBV5-1 combines with J gene TRBJ2-5; TRBD2 matches at 10 bases. Germline CDR1 SGHRS, CDR2 YFSETQ. The CDR3 is 15 residues long. V was pared by 4 bases and J by 2 bases, with 5 bases of the junction left unmatched. CDR3 sequence: CASSILTSGQETQYF. CDR3 coding DNA: TGCGCCAGCAGCATATTGACTAGCGGGCAAGAGACCCAGTACTTC.

This clonotype was observed a handful of times. This rearrangement joins TRBV9 to TRBJ1-3; the D is unclear. The ends were cut back, 0 bases at V and 0 bases at J, with 4 bases in the middle. Per germline, CDR1 SGDLS and CDR2 YYNGEE. The CDR3 is 14 amino acids. CDR3 in DNA: TGTGCCAGCAGCGTAGGGCCCTCTGGAAACACCATATATTTT. This translates into CASSVGPSGNTIYF.

The sample holds many counts of this clonotype. The V gene is TRBV2, the J gene TRBJ1-1, with no clear D. The CDR3 runs 16 residues. Trimming left V 3 bases short and J 4 bases short, with 18 bases between. The germline gives CDR1 SNHLY, CDR2 FYNNEI. The CDR3 nucleotides read TGTGCCAGCAGTGATGCCCGGGAAAGAGCTACCACTGAAGCTTTCTTT. Translation gives CASSDARERATTEAFF. Together with reference TRBV2 and TRBJ1-1, the CDR3 gives the full variable domain: EPEVTQTPSHQVTQMGQEVILRCVPISNHLYFYWYRQILGQKVEFLVSFYNNEISEKSEIFDDQFSVERPDGSNFTLKIRSTKLEDSAMYFCASSDARERATTEAFFGQGTRLTVV.

The chain couples TRBV2 to TRBJ2-1; 7 bases are shared with TRBD2. The CDR3 sequence is 15 residues long. Germline lookup yields CDR1 SNHLY and CDR2 FYNNEI. J was trimmed by 3 bases and V by 6 bases; bases with no gene match: 8. Here the CDR3 DNA reads TGTGCCAGCAGCCTCTCTAGCGGTGTCTACAATGAGCAGTTCTTC. Translating gives CASSLSSGVYNEQFF.